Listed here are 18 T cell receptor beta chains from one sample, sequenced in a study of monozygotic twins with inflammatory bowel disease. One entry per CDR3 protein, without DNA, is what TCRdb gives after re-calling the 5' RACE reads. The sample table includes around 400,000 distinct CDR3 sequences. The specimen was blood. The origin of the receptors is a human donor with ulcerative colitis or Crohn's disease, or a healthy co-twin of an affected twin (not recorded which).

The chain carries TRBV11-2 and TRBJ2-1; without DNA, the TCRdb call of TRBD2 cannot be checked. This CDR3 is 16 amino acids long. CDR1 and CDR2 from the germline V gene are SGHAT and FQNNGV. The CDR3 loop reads CASSLDGVGSYNEQFF.

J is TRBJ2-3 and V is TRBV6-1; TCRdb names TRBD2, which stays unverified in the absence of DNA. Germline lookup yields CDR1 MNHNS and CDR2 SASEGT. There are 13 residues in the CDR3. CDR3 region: CASSLGLFDTQYF.

CDR3: CASSVHRWAEGHRGQPQHF. This sequence joins TRBV2 and TRBJ1-5; TCRdb outputs TRBD1, but without DNA this stays unchecked. Germline V CDR1 and CDR2: SNHLY, FYNNEI. This CDR3 region has 19 residues.

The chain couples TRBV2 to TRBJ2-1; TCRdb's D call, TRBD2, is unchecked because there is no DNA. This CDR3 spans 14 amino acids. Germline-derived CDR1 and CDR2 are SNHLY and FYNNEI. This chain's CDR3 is CASSRPGLANEQFF. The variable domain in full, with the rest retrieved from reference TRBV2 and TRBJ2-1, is EPEVTQTPSHQVTQMGQEVILRCVPISNHLYFYWYRQILGQKVEFLVSFYNNEISEKSEIFDDQFSVERPDGSNFTLKIRSTKLEDSAMYFCASSRPGLANEQFFGPGTRLTVL.

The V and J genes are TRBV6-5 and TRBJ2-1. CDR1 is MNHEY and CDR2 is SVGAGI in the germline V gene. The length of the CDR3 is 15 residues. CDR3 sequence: CASSYNQGSYNEQFF.

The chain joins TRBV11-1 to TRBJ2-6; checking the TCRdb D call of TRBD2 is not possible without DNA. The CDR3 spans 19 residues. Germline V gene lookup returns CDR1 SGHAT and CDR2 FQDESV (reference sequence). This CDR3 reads CASSRTSGGLDRGANVLTF.

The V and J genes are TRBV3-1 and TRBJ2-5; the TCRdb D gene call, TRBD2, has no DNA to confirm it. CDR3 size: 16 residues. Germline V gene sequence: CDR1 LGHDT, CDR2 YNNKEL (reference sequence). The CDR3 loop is CASSQTPGSQRETQYF.

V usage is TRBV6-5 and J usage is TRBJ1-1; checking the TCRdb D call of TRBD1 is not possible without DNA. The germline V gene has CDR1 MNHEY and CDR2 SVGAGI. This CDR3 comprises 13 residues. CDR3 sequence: CASTSTGKTEAFF.

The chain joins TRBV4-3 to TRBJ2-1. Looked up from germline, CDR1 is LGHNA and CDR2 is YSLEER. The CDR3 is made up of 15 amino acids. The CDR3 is CASSQDGNSINEQFF.

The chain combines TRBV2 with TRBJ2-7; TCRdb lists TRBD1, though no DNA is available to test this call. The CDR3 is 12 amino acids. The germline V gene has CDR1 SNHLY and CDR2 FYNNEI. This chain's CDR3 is CASRDLSYEQYF.

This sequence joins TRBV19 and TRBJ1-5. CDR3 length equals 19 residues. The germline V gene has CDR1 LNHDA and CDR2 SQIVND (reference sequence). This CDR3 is CASSIGTVWEDSGNQPQHF.

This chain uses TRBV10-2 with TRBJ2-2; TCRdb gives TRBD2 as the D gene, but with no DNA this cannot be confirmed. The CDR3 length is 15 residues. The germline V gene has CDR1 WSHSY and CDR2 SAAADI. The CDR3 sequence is CASSELAGLTGELFF.

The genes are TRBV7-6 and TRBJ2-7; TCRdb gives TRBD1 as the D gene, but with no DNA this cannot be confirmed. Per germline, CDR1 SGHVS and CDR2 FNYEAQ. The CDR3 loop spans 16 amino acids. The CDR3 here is CASSLALPGGAYEQYF.

This CDR3 reads CASSPPTSGSGQTQYF. The chain recombines TRBV7-2 with TRBJ2-5; the D gene TCRdb calls, TRBD2, cannot be checked with no DNA. Germline V gene sequence: CDR1 SGHTA, CDR2 FQGNSA. The CDR3 has 16 residues.

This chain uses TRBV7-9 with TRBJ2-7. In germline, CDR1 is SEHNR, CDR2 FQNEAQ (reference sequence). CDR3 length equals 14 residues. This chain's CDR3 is CASSSNGSPYEQYF.

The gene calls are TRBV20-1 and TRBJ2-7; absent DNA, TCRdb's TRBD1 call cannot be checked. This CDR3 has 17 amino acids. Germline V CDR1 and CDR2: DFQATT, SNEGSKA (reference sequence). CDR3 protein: CSARHYFKAGFTYEQYF.

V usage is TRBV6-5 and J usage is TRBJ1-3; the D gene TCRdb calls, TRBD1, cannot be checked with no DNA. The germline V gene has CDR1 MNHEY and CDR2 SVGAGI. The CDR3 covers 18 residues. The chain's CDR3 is CASSYPGDRVGSGNTIYF.

The CDR3 protein is CASSPGAGYTDTQYF. The chain recombines TRBV7-3 with TRBJ2-3; no DNA is available, so the TRBD1 call from TCRdb remains unchecked. The CDR3 has 15 residues. Germline V gene sequence: CDR1 SGHTA, CDR2 FQGTGA.